This T cell receptor (beta chain) was profiled in a study of response to subunit inactivated influenza vaccine. Findings and limits, study-wide: The study's authors posited that every seasonal influenza vaccination enlists few new T cells.

TCRdb re-analysed the RT-PCR reads in MiXCR, keeping a single row per CDR3 protein. The sample comprises 550,000 to 800,000 distinct CDR3 sequences, about a sixth of which are singletons, and more than 9% rests with the top ten. CDR3 size: 14 residues. V shed 3 bases and J shed 3 bases, with 9 bases lying between them. The germline gives CDR1 MRHNA, CDR2 SNTAGT. There are a few counts of this clonotype. Its antigen remains unidentified. This sample comprised PBMCs from blood, obtained 11 to 12 days after vaccination. The TCR originated in a man aged 45-65 years who received an inactivated influenza vaccine. V is TRBV6-4 and J is TRBJ2-1, with D uncertain. This CDR3 reads CASSETGLYNEQFF. In DNA form, the CDR3 reads TGTGCCAGCAGTGAAACCGGGCTCTACAATGAGCAGTTCTTC.